One and the same sample provided the 18 T cell receptor beta chains below, sequenced in a study of blood T cell repertoires in COVID-19. Assay: immunoSEQ multiplex PCR; the TCRdb copy retains only in-frame clones and omits some. The table lists about 110,000 clones, about four fifths of them singletons. The material sequenced was peripheral blood. The receptors come from a woman in her seventies with acute or convalescent COVID-19.

This sequence joins TRBV28 and TRBJ1-6; TRBD1 agrees at 9 bases. This CDR3 contains 16 residues. J lost 9 bases, V lost 6 bases, and 12 bases had no gene match. The germline V gene encodes CDR1 MDHEN and CDR2 SYDVKM. The CDR3 DNA sequence: TGTGCCAGCAGGGCCGGGGGGACAGGGTTTGGTTCACCCCTCCACTTT. This codes for CASRAGGTGFGSPLHF.

The rearrangement uses TRBV27 and TRBJ2-5; tentatively, D is TRBD1 (5 bases). This CDR3 has 17 amino acids. Germline V gene data show CDR1 as MNHEY and CDR2 as SMNVEV (reference sequence). Trimming cost V 5 bases and J 4 bases, with 23 bases left between them. CDR3 in DNA: TGTGCCAGCAGTCAACCGCCTGCGACAGACCCCCGAGAGACCCAGTACTTC. Its translation is CASSQPPATDPRETQYF.

This chain connects TRBV28 to TRBJ2-1, with 9 positions matching TRBD2. J gave up 4 bases and V 8 bases, and 6 bases lay outside the gene matches. CDR1 and CDR2 from the germline V gene are MDHEN and SYDVKM. This CDR3 contains 14 residues. CDR3 protein: CASVSGLAYNEQFF. CDR3 in DNA: TGTGCCAGCGTATCGGGACTAGCATACAATGAGCAGTTCTTC.

The chain links TRBV10-3 to TRBJ2-1; D perhaps matches TRBD2 (6 bases). V shed 4 bases and J shed 7 bases, with 11 bases lying between them. Per germline, CDR1 ENHRY and CDR2 SYGVKD. The length of the CDR3 is 13 residues. CDR3 amino acids: CAISAGDLNEQFF. The CDR3 DNA reads as TGTGCCATCAGTGCCGGGGACTTAAATGAGCAGTTCTTC.

The rearrangement links TRBV4-2 to TRBJ1-5; D is undetermined. From germline, CDR1 is LGHNA and CDR2 YNFKEQ. The CDR3 runs 17 residues. V lost 0 bases, J lost 1 base, and 13 bases lay in between. In DNA, the CDR3 is TGTGCCAGCAGCCAAGATCGGGAGGGATCGAGCAATCAGCCCCAGCATTTT. Encoded protein: CASSQDREGSSNQPQHF.

This clone has only a few counts. This chain connects TRBV5-6 to TRBJ2-7, with 12 bases that match TRBD1. This CDR3 spans 15 amino acids. Germline assignment: CDR1 SGHDT and CDR2 YYEEEE. Unmatched junction bases numbered 9, after V lost 4 bases and J lost 7 bases. CDR3 amino acids: CASSKMGQGAREQYV. CDR3 coding DNA: TGTGCCAGCAGCAAGATGGGACAGGGGGCGCGGGAGCAGTACGTC.

The J gene is TRBJ2-5, the V gene TRBV5-1; 14 positions match TRBD2. There are 16 residues in the CDR3. J lost 5 bases, V lost 4 bases, and 7 bases had no gene match. Germline V gene sequence: CDR1 SGHRS, CDR2 YFSETQ. Here the CDR3 reads CASSQGLAGAWETQYF. The CDR3 coding sequence is TGCGCCAGCAGCCAGGGACTAGCGGGAGCGTGGGAGACCCAGTACTTC.

The chain combines TRBV5-1 with TRBJ2-1, with TRBD2 identical over 11 bases. Trimming removed 5 bases from V and 6 bases from J; junction bases left unmatched: 10. The CDR3 length is 16 residues. Germline lookup yields CDR1 SGHRS and CDR2 YFSETQ. CDR3 protein: CASRAPGLAESNEQFF. The CDR3 nucleotides read TGCGCCAGCAGGGCTCCGGGACTAGCGGAGTCCAATGAGCAGTTCTTC.

Here the CDR3 reads CASSFGNRAYEQYV. In nucleotides, the CDR3 is TGTGCCAGCAGCTTCGGGAACAGGGCCTACGAGCAGTACGTC. The V call is TRBV5-5, the J call TRBJ2-7, with a possible D match to TRBD1 (6 bases). Germline CDR1 and CDR2: SGHKS and YYEKEE (reference sequence). Trimming cost V 2 bases and J 2 bases, with 11 bases left between them. This CDR3 region has 14 residues.

The J gene is TRBJ2-3, the V gene TRBV6-6, with 10 bases lining up with TRBD2. Trimming at V came to 5 bases and at J to 4 bases, leaving 6 bases not matched to a gene. Germline assignment: CDR1 MNHNY and CDR2 SVGAGI (reference sequence). The length of the CDR3 is 15 residues. The CDR3 DNA reads as TGTGCCAGCAGTAAACTAGCGGGATTGGCAGATACGCAGTATTTT. Translating gives CASSKLAGLADTQYF.

The chain links TRBV7-2 to TRBJ1-5; 7 bases are shared with TRBD1. V shed 2 bases, J shed 3 bases, and the junction held 4 bases outside the gene matches. The CDR3 sequence is 15 residues long. The V gene's germline CDR1 is SGHTA and CDR2 FQGNSA. CDR3 sequence: CASSLNRGYNQPQHF. DNA of the CDR3: TGTGCCAGCAGCTTAAACAGGGGTTACAATCAGCCCCAGCATTTT.

V is TRBV2 and J is TRBJ2-7; tentative D call: TRBD1 (5 bases). The CDR3 runs to 13 residues. Trimming took off 4 bases at V and 4 bases at J, with 11 bases between the two ends. CDR1 SNHLY and CDR2 FYNNEI come from the germline V gene. The CDR3 region has the DNA TGTGCCAGCAGTGGCACAGGTTATTACGAGCAGTACGTC. Translation: CASSGTGYYEQYV.

V usage is TRBV12-3 or TRBV12-4 and J usage is TRBJ1-2; no definite D call. V lost 6 bases, J lost 6 bases, and 11 bases lay in between. CDR3 size: 12 residues. The CDR3 DNA reads TGTGCCAGCAGGGGCGGGTCGGATGGCTACACCTTC. This translates into CASRGGSDGYTF.

CDR3 bases: TGTGCCACCAGCAGAGACTTACAGGCGGATCTCCCGAACACTGAAGCTTTCTTT. Translated: CATSRDLQADLPNTEAFF. V is TRBV15 and J is TRBJ1-1; weak D call: TRBD1 (5 bases). Trimming removed 0 bases from V and 1 base from J, with 18 bases in between. The germline V gene has CDR1 LNHNV and CDR2 YYDKDF (reference sequence). CDR3 length: 18 residues.

V and J are TRBV7-9 and TRBJ2-3; perhaps TRBD1 as D (6 bases). Germline-derived CDR1 and CDR2 are SEHNR and FQNEAQ (reference sequence). Deletions cut 5 bases from V and 3 bases from J, with 12 bases between. The CDR3 runs to 14 residues. In nucleotides, the CDR3 is TGTGCCAGCAGCCAACAGGGTAGGACAGATACGCAGTATTTT. This codes for CASSQQGRTDTQYF.

V and J are TRBV4-3 and TRBJ1-2; D is possibly TRBD1 (5 bases). The length of the CDR3 is 14 residues. CDR1 LGHNA and CDR2 YSLEER come from the germline V gene. Trimming took 1 base from V and 5 from J, leaving 11 bases between them. As DNA, the CDR3 is TGCGCCAGCAGCCAAGTCCGGGGGGGGTATGGCTACACCTTC. This gives the protein CASSQVRGGYGYTF.

The chain links TRBV18 to TRBJ1-2; D may be TRBD1 (5 bases). The CDR3 runs 15 residues. V was trimmed by 3 bases and J by 3 bases, leaving 14 bases between them. The V gene's germline CDR1 is KGHSH and CDR2 LQKENI. This CDR3 reads CASSPGRGMDYGYTF. The CDR3 coding sequence is TGTGCCAGCTCACCTGGGCGGGGGATGGACTATGGCTACACCTTC.

This clone occurred a few times. The chain links TRBV7-2 to TRBJ2-2, with D possibly being TRBD1 (6 bases). CDR3 length equals 15 residues. CDR1 SGHTA and CDR2 FQGNSA come from the germline V gene. Between the trimmed V and J ends, which lost 2 bases and 5 bases, there was a span of 12 bases. Here the CDR3 reads CASSLRGWKTGELFF. CDR3 DNA: TGTGCCAGCAGCTTAAGGGGGTGGAAGACCGGGGAGCTGTTTTTT.